This is a list of T cell receptor beta chains from one sample in a study of T cell repertoires and Cas9 in healthy adults. The protocol was immunoSEQ multiplex PCR, while the TCRdb copy is restricted to in-frame clones and leaves out a portion. The data show roughly 13,000 clones, roughly nine tenths seen once. Sequencing used Tregs (CD4+, CD25+, CD127-, CD137-, CD154-) from PBMCs; culture status not recorded. The receptors were sampled from a human donor in good health. Each CDR3 is given with its conserved first and last residue. The D gene is left open where the match is weak. Size tells how often a clone was seen (once, few, many) or the class of an expanded clone, and some rows leave it out.

TRBJ2-3,-,TRBD2,TRBV5-1,CASSLAAGVMGGDTQYF,TGCGCCAGCAGCTTGGCTGCGGGGGTCATGGGTGGAGATACGCAGTATTTT
TRBJ2-1,-,-,TRBV12-2,CASRKKRERDNNEQFF,TGTGCAAGTCGCAAAAAGCGGGAGAGGGATAACAATGAGCAGTTCTTC
TRBJ2-2,-,-,TRBV19,CASTKRPGELFF,TGTGCCAGTACCAAGAGGCCCGGGGAGCTGTTTTTT
TRBJ2-2,-,TRBD2,TRBV30,CAWRPRWLAETAPGELFF,TGTGCCTGGAGGCCACGATGGCTAGCGGAAACCGCCCCCGGGGAGCTGTTTTTT
TRBJ1-1,once,-,TRBV6-6,CASSYGTRARTEAFF,TGTGCCAGCAGTTACGGTACCAGGGCGCGGACTGAAGCTTTCTTT
TRBJ1-4,-,-,TRBV6-5,CASTPLPWGKLFF,TGTGCCAGCACCCCGCTTCCCTGGGGAAAACTGTTTTTT
TRBJ2-1,-,-,TRBV9,CASSVVDASRWSSYNEQFF,TGTGCCAGCAGCGTAGTCGACGCCTCCCGGTGGAGCTCCTACAATGAGCAGTTCTTC
TRBJ1-5,-,-,TRBV6-6,CASSRSGAAQHF,TGTGCCAGCAGCAGATCAGGGGCAGCCCAGCATTTT
TRBJ2-1,-,TRBD2,TRBV5-1,CASSLGTSGDERFF,TGCGCCAGCAGCCTCGGGACTAGCGGTGATGAGCGGTTCTTC
TRBJ2-1,-,TRBD2,TRBV18,CASSLGTGLGSIYNEQFF,TGTGCCAGCTCACTTGGAACGGGACTAGGATCAATCTACAATGAGCAGTTCTTC
TRBJ2-5,once,-,TRBV7-2,CASSANLVIQETQYF,TGTGCCAGCAGCGCAAACCTAGTGATCCAAGAGACCCAGTACTTC
TRBJ2-1,-,TRBD1,TRBV7-2,CASSLDRSDEQFF,TGTGCCAGCAGCTTGGACAGGTCCGATGAGCAGTTCTTC
TRBJ2-1,-,TRBD2,TRBV27,CASSLSLGLAGHNEQFF,TGTGCCAGCAGTTTATCCCTCGGACTAGCGGGACACAATGAGCAGTTCTTC
TRBJ2-2,once,TRBD1,TRBV19,CASRTGQGLLTGELFF,TGTGCCAGTAGAACGGGACAGGGATTACTCACCGGGGAGCTGTTTTTT
TRBJ1-2,-,-,TRBV7-9,CASSLRVYGYTF,TGTGCCAGCAGCTTACGGGTCTATGGCTACACCTTC